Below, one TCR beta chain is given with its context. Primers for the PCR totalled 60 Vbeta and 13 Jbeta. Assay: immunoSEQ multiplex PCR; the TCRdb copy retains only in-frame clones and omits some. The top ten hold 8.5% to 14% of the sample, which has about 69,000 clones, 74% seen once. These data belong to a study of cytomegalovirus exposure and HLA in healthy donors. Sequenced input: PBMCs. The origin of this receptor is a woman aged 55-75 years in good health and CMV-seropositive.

The CDR3 loop reads CASSEARQIYGYTF. The CDR3 DNA follows: TGTGCCAGCAGTGAAGCGCGGCAGATCTATGGCTACACCTTC. The chain is built from TRBV2 and TRBJ1-2; D call uncertain. This CDR3 region has 14 residues. Trimming took off 0 bases at V and 4 bases at J, with 9 bases between the two ends. Germline assignment: CDR1 SNHLY and CDR2 FYNNEI.